Listed here is a single TCR beta chain. Its antigen is not identified. These data originate in a study of T cells after posttransplantation cyclophosphamide. Study-level findings and limits: Donor CD8+ memory clones often dominated recipient blood repertoires at later times.

Cells defined as naive were viable CD3+CD4+ or CD3+CD8+ and CCR7+CD45RA+CD45RO-CD95-CD27+CD28+. Using immunoSEQ multiplex PCR, the repertoire was profiled, and TCRdb retains in-frame clones only, with some absent. The sample holds around 31,000 clones, 90% to 95% seen once. The CDR3 is 12 residues long. The V gene's germline CDR1 is LNHDA and CDR2 SQIVND (reference sequence). V dropped 6 bases and J dropped 5 bases, with 7 bases sitting between them. This TCR derives from a man under 40 in good health and a related stem cell transplant donor. The sequencing input was naive CD4+ T cells sorted from blood. This chain joins TRBV19 and TRBJ1-4; tentative D call: TRBD1 (5 bases). This CDR3 is CASRAGNEKLFF. The CDR3 DNA follows: TGTGCCAGTAGAGCAGGGAATGAAAAACTGTTTTTT.